The 22 T cell receptor beta chains reported below all come from one sample, sequenced in a study of control samples from healthy donors and cancer patients. The protocol was immunoSEQ multiplex PCR, while the TCRdb copy is restricted to in-frame clones and leaves out a portion. The repertoire has about 48,000 clones, roughly 93% of them found once; the top ten carry roughly a quarter. Source material: PBMCs. Receptors originate from a woman aged 45-59 years with head and neck cancer.

This sequence joins TRBV5-1 and TRBJ2-7; D is possibly TRBD1 or TRBD2 (5 bases each). Germline values: CDR1 SGHRS, CDR2 YFSETQ. The CDR3 runs 14 residues. V was cut by 0 bases and J by 2 bases, with 9 bases left in between. CDR3: CASSLGDLTYEQYF. The CDR3 bases are TGCGCCAGCAGCTTGGGGGACCTTACCTACGAGCAGTACTTC. Looking up the rest from reference TRBV5-1 and TRBJ2-7 gives the full variable domain: KAGVTQTPRYLIKTRGQQVTLSCSPISGHRSVSWYQQTPGQGLQFLFEYFSETQRNKGNFPGRFSGRQFSNSRSEMNVSTLELGDSALYLCASSLGDLTYEQYFGPGTRLTVT.

The rearrangement joins TRBV29-1 to TRBJ2-7; 10 positions agree with TRBD1. Germline assignment: CDR1 SQVTM and CDR2 ANQGSEA. Losses at the gene ends were 1 base for V and 6 bases for J; bases not matched to a gene: 3. This CDR3 region has 13 residues. The CDR3: CSVEGQGAGEQYF. In DNA, the CDR3 is TGCAGCGTTGAAGGACAGGGGGCGGGCGAGCAGTACTTC.

This clone was detected once. The chain links TRBV3-1 (or the pseudogene TRBV3-2) to TRBJ2-7; D is uncertain. The CDR3 contains 11 residues. V was trimmed by 3 bases and J by 0 bases, leaving 0 bases between them. Germline CDR1 and CDR2: LGHDT and YNNKEL (reference sequence). Here the CDR3 reads CASSHSYEQYF. DNA of the CDR3: TGTGCCAGCAGCCACTCCTACGAGCAGTACTTC.

This clone was observed once. J is TRBJ2-2 and V is TRBV5-1; no clear D. This CDR3 has 11 amino acids. Germline loops: CDR1 SGHRS, CDR2 YFSETQ. The V and J ends lost 2 bases and 7 bases respectively, with 3 bases between them. The CDR3 DNA reads TGCGCCAGCAGCTTCGGCGGGGAGCTGTTTTTT. It codes for CASSFGGELFF.

CDR3 nucleotide sequence: TGTGCCAGCAGCTCAGGCGGGGCTAATGAAAAACTGTTTTTT. This codes for CASSSGGANEKLFF. The V gene is TRBV9, the J gene TRBJ1-4; D call uncertain. This CDR3 is 14 amino acids long. The germline V and J ends were trimmed by 4 bases and 3 bases, with 10 bases remaining between them. CDR1 SGDLS and CDR2 YYNGEE come from the germline V gene.

The J gene is TRBJ1-6, the V gene TRBV3-1 (or the pseudogene TRBV3-2), with D maybe TRBD1 (6 bases). Looked up from germline, CDR1 is LGHDT and CDR2 is YNNKEL (reference sequence). Trimming removed 3 bases from V and 10 bases from J, with 16 bases in between. This CDR3 region has 15 residues. The CDR3 spells CASSQRDRRGSPLHF. CDR3 nucleotides: TGTGCCAGCAGCCAGCGAGACAGGAGAGGCTCACCCCTCCACTTT.

V is TRBV24-1 and J is TRBJ2-3; 8 nucleotides align to TRBD2. The length of the CDR3 is 14 residues. Per the germline V gene, CDR1 is KGHDR and CDR2 is SFDVKD. J was trimmed by 4 bases and V by 1 base; bases with no gene match: 0. CDR3 sequence: CATSDFGGADTQYF. CDR3 in DNA: TGTGCCACCAGTGATTTCGGGGGGGCAGATACGCAGTATTTT.

This rearrangement joins TRBV7-3 to TRBJ2-2, with no clear D. This CDR3 comprises 13 residues. Trimming removed 2 bases at V and 2 bases at J, with 3 bases between. Germline V gene data show CDR1 as SGHTA and CDR2 as FQGTGA. CDR3 nucleotide sequence: TGTGCCAGCAGCTTATTTAACACCGGGGAGCTGTTTTTT. Translated, it gives CASSLFNTGELFF.

This chain connects TRBV30 to TRBJ2-1, with D possibly TRBD1 on 6 matching bases. The V gene's germline CDR1 is GTSNPN and CDR2 SVGIG (reference sequence). CDR3 length equals 15 residues. V was clipped by 0 bases and J by 4 bases, with 13 bases between them. The CDR3 region is CAWSVPGQLYNEQFF. The CDR3 bases are TGTGCCTGGAGTGTACCCGGACAGCTATACAATGAGCAGTTCTTC.

V is TRBV7-2 and J is TRBJ1-5; no reliable D call. The CDR3 is 17 amino acids. CDR1 is SGHTA, CDR2 FQGNSA, per germline. Trimming cost V 1 base and J 0 bases, with 13 bases left between them. CDR3 in amino acids: CASSLEGLGYSNQPQHF. In DNA form, the CDR3 reads TGTGCCAGCAGCTTAGAAGGTTTGGGATATAGCAATCAGCCCCAGCATTTT.

A single count supports this clone. This chain joins TRBV4-3 and TRBJ1-1; D possibly corresponds to TRBD1 (6 bases). Trimming took 0 bases from V and 5 from J, leaving 13 bases between them. Germline V gives CDR1 LGHNA, CDR2 YSLEER. This CDR3 is 15 amino acids long. CDR3 loop: CASSQDGQGRTEAFF. CDR3 DNA: TGCGCCAGCAGCCAAGATGGGCAGGGGAGAACTGAAGCTTTCTTT.

This chain joins TRBV28 and TRBJ1-2, with no clear D. The germline V gene encodes CDR1 MDHEN and CDR2 SYDVKM. V was pared by 6 bases and J by 2 bases, with 10 bases between. The CDR3 is 13 amino acids. CDR3: CASSGLRNYGYTF. DNA for the CDR3: TGTGCCAGCAGCGGCTTGCGCAACTATGGCTACACCTTC.

The chain uses TRBV6-4 and TRBJ2-2; D may be TRBD1 (5 bases). Germline V gene sequence: CDR1 MRHNA, CDR2 SNTAGT. V was cut by 6 bases and J by 4 bases, with 12 bases left in between. The CDR3 covers 14 residues. The DNA of the CDR3 is TGTGCCAGCAGGAGTAATGGGGCCACCGGGGAGCTGTTTTTT. Its translation: CASRSNGATGELFF.

V gene TRBV4-1 combines with J gene TRBJ2-5; 10 nucleotides match TRBD2. Germline V gene lookup returns CDR1 MGHRA and CDR2 YSYEKL. The V and J ends lost 1 base and 5 bases, in that order; junction bases with no gene match: 13. This CDR3 has 18 residues. DNA of the CDR3: TGCGCCAGCAGCCAAGGCCGAGGGTCTAGCGGGAGTGGGGAGACCCAGTACTTC. Residues: CASSQGRGSSGSGETQYF.

The chain is built from TRBV11-3 and TRBJ1-3; the D gene is possibly TRBD1 (5 bases). The CDR3 runs to 15 residues. CDR1 is SGHNT and CDR2 is YENEEA in the germline V gene. Trimming stripped 5 bases from V and 5 bases from J, with 16 bases between. DNA for the CDR3: TGTGCCAGCAGCGTCATACAGGCCGAGCGAAACACCATATATTTT. Amino acids: CASSVIQAERNTIYF.

The CDR3 sequence is CASSKERQRDGLIRAQHF. CDR3 sequence (DNA): TGTGCCAGCAGCAAAGAAAGGCAACGGGACGGCCTAATCAGGGCCCAGCATTTT. The rearrangement links TRBV21-1 to TRBJ1-5. TRBV21-1 is a pseudogene. The CDR3 contains 18 residues.

CDR3 region: CASSGGQGPGSDTQYF. Here the CDR3 DNA reads TGCGCCAGCAGCGGGGGGCAGGGCCCTGGATCAGATACGCAGTATTTT. The V gene is TRBV5-1, the J gene TRBJ2-3; D possibly uses TRBD1 or TRBD2 (6 bases each). Germline CDR1 is SGHRS and CDR2 is YFSETQ. The CDR3 is 16 residues long. V was trimmed by 4 bases and J by 4 bases, leaving 19 bases between them.

The V gene is TRBV30, the J gene TRBJ2-3; D remains ambiguous. Germline CDR1 reads GTSNPN; CDR2 reads SVGIG (reference sequence). The CDR3 contains 12 residues. Deletions cut 3 bases from V and 3 bases from J, with 7 bases between. The CDR3 here is CAWSLLTDTQYF. Here the CDR3 DNA reads TGTGCCTGGAGCCTTCTAACAGATACGCAGTATTTT. Full variable domain (outside the CDR3, taken from reference TRBV30 and TRBJ2-3): SQTIHQWPATLVQPVGSPLSLECTVEGTSNPNLYWYRQAAGRGLQLLFYSVGIGQISSEVPQNLSASRPQDRQFILSSKKLLLSDSGFYLCAWSLLTDTQYFGPGTRLTVL.

This clone was seen just once. This chain uses TRBV2 with TRBJ1-4; maybe TRBD1 (6 bases). The V gene lost 4 bases and the J gene lost 5 bases, with 11 bases spanning the gap. This CDR3 has 14 amino acids. In germline, CDR1 is SNHLY, CDR2 FYNNEI. CDR3 sequence: CASSAGTLNEKLFF. CDR3 DNA sequence: TGTGCCAGCAGTGCCGGGACACTGAATGAAAAACTGTTTTTT.

The genes are TRBV3-1 (or the pseudogene TRBV3-2) and TRBJ2-5; D may be TRBD1 (5 bases). The CDR3 runs to 17 residues. Germline values: CDR1 LGHDT, CDR2 YNNKEL (reference sequence). Trimming took off 1 base at V and 2 bases at J, with 17 bases between the two ends. CDR3 sequence: CASSQGWGEGVQETQYF. Written as DNA, the CDR3 is TGTGCCAGCAGCCAAGGGTGGGGTGAAGGGGTTCAAGAGACCCAGTACTTC.

This sequence joins TRBV24-1 and TRBJ2-5; the match to TRBD1 covers 8 bases. Trimming took 5 bases from V and 4 from J; bases not matched to a gene: 5. Germline-derived CDR1 and CDR2 are KGHDR and SFDVKD. The CDR3 spans 14 residues. CDR3 region: CATSVTGGGETQYF. The DNA of the CDR3 is TGTGCCACCAGTGTCACAGGGGGAGGAGAGACCCAGTACTTC.

The V gene is TRBV7-2, the J gene TRBJ2-3; TRBD2 agrees at 12 bases. The germline V gene has CDR1 SGHTA and CDR2 FQGNSA. CDR3 length equals 16 residues. Losses at the gene ends were 4 bases for V and 5 bases for J; bases not matched to a gene: 7. This chain's CDR3 is CASSSTSGGIKDTQYF. DNA for the CDR3: TGTGCCAGCAGCTCTACTAGCGGGGGGATAAAAGATACGCAGTATTTT.